This TCR beta chain was observed in a study of human T cells and chemical hapten exposure. Broader study findings: The donor cohort had alopecia, so its immune response may not match that of healthy people.

Time point here: patch test 1, 2 weeks after DPC sensitization. Treatment indicated: therapeutic diphenylcyclopropenone sensitization with weekly scalp DPC. There are many counts of this clonotype. Its antigen is unidentified. Trimming shortened V by 7 bases and J by 9 bases, and 10 bases separated the two germline ends. The CDR3 loop spans 11 amino acids. Germline loops: CDR1 PRHDT, CDR2 FYEKMQ (reference sequence). Each CDR3 protein is one row after TCRdb ran MiXCR on the RACE reads. The table has roughly 360,000 distinct CDR3 sequences, roughly 4.8% seen once. The chain combines TRBV13 with TRBJ2-1, with D possibly being TRBD1 or TRBD2 (6 bases each). The TCR originated in a woman between 50 and 59 years old with alopecia areata. Some clones in this sample may be carry-over from other donors' samples. This specimen consisted of whole blood, obtained in connection with sensitization to the hapten diphenylcyclopropenone (DPC). The CDR3 sequence: CASKGGGEQFF. CDR3 nucleotide sequence: TGTGCCAGCAAGGGGGGCGGTGAGCAGTTCTTC.